This TCR beta chain came from a study of T cell responses to AZD1222 COVID-19 vaccine. This CDR3 contains 15 residues. The V end lost 2 bases, the J end lost 6 bases, and 14 bases lay between the germline ends. In germline, CDR1 is LGHDT, CDR2 YNNKEL (reference sequence). Sequenced by immunoSEQ multiplex PCR; TCRdb stores in-frame clones only, minus some. The sample lists roughly 80,000 clones; about 92% were seen once. This TCR was recovered from an adult in good health. V is TRBV3-1 (or the pseudogene TRBV3-2) and J is TRBJ2-1, with D perhaps being TRBD1 or TRBD2 (5 bases each). Here the sequenced sample was peripheral blood, taken on day 0 of AZD1222 vaccination. The CDR3 nucleotides read TGTGCCAGCAGCCAATCCGGGATCGGGACCAATGAGCAGTTCTTC. This translates into CASSQSGIGTNEQFF.